The 28 T cell receptor beta chains in this list originate from one sample, sequenced in a study of Ad26.COV2.S vaccination and SARS-CoV-2 variants. Using immunoSEQ multiplex PCR, the repertoire was profiled, and TCRdb retains in-frame clones only, with some absent. The repertoire holds roughly 390,000 clones, with about 85% as singletons. This sample's treatment: roughly 19 received Ad26.COV2.S at low or high dose, single or two shots; 5 received placebo; per-sample allocation not given. At day 63 after the first vaccine or placebo injection, samples were drawn. This specimen was peripheral blood, taken in a trial of Ad26.COV2.S vaccine versus placebo. The source of these receptors is a person between 18 and 60 years old who received the Ad26.COV2.S COVID-19 vaccine or a placebo.

The V gene is TRBV5-6, the J gene TRBJ2-7; D gene unclear. Germline CDR1 reads SGHDT; CDR2 reads YYEEEE. The CDR3 consists of 11 residues. The ends were cut back, 3 bases at V and 3 bases at J, with 4 bases in the middle. The CDR3 bases are TGTGCCAGCAGCTCCAACTACGAGCAGTACTTC. Residues: CASSSNYEQYF.

This sequence joins TRBV6-5 and TRBJ2-1, with D possibly being TRBD1 (7 bases). Trimming cost V 6 bases and J 10 bases, with 13 bases left between them. CDR1 and CDR2 (germline): MNHEY, SVGAGI. This CDR3 has 12 residues. The CDR3 DNA reads as TGTGCCAGCAGGGAGGGGGCTAGGGAGCAGTTCTTC. Translating it yields CASREGAREQFF.

V and J are TRBV11-2 and TRBJ2-5; TRBD2 is a possible D gene (6 bases). Per the germline V gene, CDR1 is SGHAT and CDR2 is FQNNGV. V gave up 4 bases and J gave up 5 bases, with 20 bases separating them. The CDR3 runs 16 residues. The CDR3 loop reads CASSSGYGGYTETQYF. Written as DNA, the CDR3 is TGTGCCAGCAGCTCGGGTTATGGGGGGTACACGGAGACCCAGTACTTC.

V usage is TRBV9 and J usage is TRBJ1-2; no clear D gene. Deletions cut 4 bases from V and 4 bases from J, with 11 bases between. This CDR3 has 13 amino acids. Per the germline V gene, CDR1 is SGDLS and CDR2 is YYNGEE. CDR3 protein: CASSPEATYGYTF. In DNA form, the CDR3 reads TGTGCCAGCAGCCCAGAGGCCACCTATGGCTACACCTTC.

The CDR3 nucleotides are TGTGCCACCAGTGAGGGACAGGGGGACACCGGGGAGCTGTTTTTT. This gives the protein CATSEGQGDTGELFF. The genes are TRBV24-1 and TRBJ2-2, with TRBD1 matching 11 bases. The length of the CDR3 is 15 residues. CDR1 and CDR2 (germline): KGHDR, SFDVKD. Trimming removed 4 bases from V and 3 bases from J; junction bases left unmatched: 0.

The CDR3 bases are TGCAGCGTTGGACTAGCGGGGAACAATGAGCAGTTCTTC. Its translation: CSVGLAGNNEQFF. This chain links TRBV29-1 with TRBJ2-1; TRBD2 matches 11 bases. CDR3 size: 13 residues. V shed 4 bases and J 5 bases; nucleotides not matched to a gene: 1. In germline, CDR1 is SQVTM, CDR2 ANQGSEA.

The chain uses TRBV19 and TRBJ1-1; TRBD1 might be the D (5 bases). Germline CDR1 reads LNHDA; CDR2 reads SQIVND (reference sequence). The germline V and J ends were trimmed by 3 bases and 1 base, with 12 bases remaining between them. The CDR3 length is 15 residues. Here the CDR3 reads CASSIPGTSNTEAFF. CDR3 coding DNA: TGTGCCAGTAGTATCCCAGGGACCTCGAACACTGAAGCTTTCTTT.

This chain uses TRBV15 with TRBJ2-7; D remains unclear. Looked up from germline, CDR1 is LNHNV and CDR2 is YYDKDF (reference sequence). The length of the CDR3 is 13 residues. The V end was cut by 0 bases, the J end by 4 bases, with 7 bases between. As DNA, the CDR3 is TGTGCCACCAGCAGAGACGGCTGGTACGAGCAGTACTTC. This codes for CATSRDGWYEQYF.

This rearrangement joins TRBV4-1 to TRBJ1-5, with D possibly TRBD1 on 6 matching bases. Trimming took 0 bases from V and 1 from J, leaving 19 bases between them. Germline V lookup: CDR1 MGHRA, CDR2 YSYEKL. The CDR3 is 19 amino acids. The CDR3 protein is CASSQERTLRGQSNQPQHF. In nucleotides, the CDR3 is TGCGCCAGCAGCCAAGAAAGAACCCTCAGGGGCCAAAGCAATCAGCCCCAGCATTTT.

This clone was found many times. The chain carries TRBV4-1 and TRBJ1-4, with D tentatively TRBD1 (5 bases). Trimming took 1 base from V and 5 from J, leaving 11 bases between them. CDR3 length: 15 residues. Germline V gives CDR1 MGHRA, CDR2 YSYEKL. CDR3: CASSQVWGINEKLFF. The CDR3 coding sequence is TGCGCCAGCAGCCAAGTGTGGGGGATAAATGAAAAACTGTTTTTT.

V and J are TRBV5-4 and TRBJ1-1; perhaps TRBD1 as D (5 bases). Trimming took 0 bases from V and 7 from J, leaving 13 bases between them. This CDR3 has 14 amino acids. Per germline, CDR1 SGHNT and CDR2 YYREEE (reference sequence). The CDR3 protein is CASSLAMGDDEAFF. The DNA for the CDR3 is TGTGCCAGCAGCTTGGCCATGGGGGATGATGAAGCTTTCTTT.

This clone was observed a single time. The V call is TRBV29-1, the J call TRBJ1-2; D ambiguous. Germline assignment: CDR1 SQVTM and CDR2 ANQGSEA. The CDR3 consists of 11 residues. The V gene lost 3 bases and the J gene lost 0 bases, with 2 bases spanning the gap. The CDR3 loop is CSVDPNYGYTF. The CDR3 DNA sequence: TGCAGCGTTGATCCTAACTATGGCTACACCTTC.

The genes are TRBV19 and TRBJ1-1; unclear D gene. The CDR3 sequence is 13 residues long. Trimming stripped 3 bases from V and 2 bases from J, with 7 bases between. In germline, CDR1 is LNHDA, CDR2 SQIVND (reference sequence). DNA for the CDR3: TGTGCCAGTAGTATCCGCGAAAACACTGAAGCTTTCTTT. Translating gives CASSIRENTEAFF.

The chain carries TRBV5-1 and TRBJ1-1, with no clear D. The CDR3 extends over 14 amino acids. Germline V CDR1 and CDR2: SGHRS, YFSETQ. V gave up 4 bases and J gave up 1 base, with 11 bases separating them. CDR3 nucleotides: TGCGCCAGCAGCAAAACGTCCGCGAACACTGAAGCTTTCTTT. It is translated as CASSKTSANTEAFF.

This chain joins TRBV27 and TRBJ1-1, with TRBD1 identical over 9 bases. Unmatched junction bases numbered 7, after V lost 2 bases and J lost 6 bases. Germline V gene sequence: CDR1 MNHEY, CDR2 SMNVEV (reference sequence). CDR3 length: 15 amino acids. The CDR3 coding sequence is TGTGCCAGCAGTTTAACAGGGGGCTATGAGGCTGAAGCTTTCTTT. It yields the protein CASSLTGGYEAEAFF.

The V and J genes are TRBV19 and TRBJ2-1, with D perhaps TRBD2 (5 bases). Germline V gene data show CDR1 as LNHDA and CDR2 as SQIVND (reference sequence). The CDR3 spans 13 residues. V was clipped by 3 bases and J by 7 bases, with 10 bases between them. CDR3 protein: CASSIHGENEQFF. CDR3 in DNA: TGTGCCAGTAGTATTCATGGGGAGAATGAGCAGTTCTTC.

A single count supports this clone. The V and J genes are TRBV7-6 and TRBJ1-6, with TRBD1 as a possible D gene (5 bases). V was trimmed by 4 bases and J by 10 bases, leaving 14 bases between them. CDR1 is SGHVS and CDR2 is FNYEAQ in the germline V gene. The CDR3 sequence is 14 residues long. The CDR3 is CASSSNPQGSPLHF. CDR3 bases: TGTGCCAGCAGCTCCAATCCTCAGGGATCACCCCTCCACTTT.

This clone was counted a single time. The chain joins TRBV6-5 to TRBJ2-1, with 7 positions matching TRBD2. Germline V gene data show CDR1 as MNHEY and CDR2 as SVGAGI. Germline trimming cut 2 bases from V and 1 base from J; bases unmatched to any gene: 5. CDR3 length equals 16 residues. This CDR3 reads CASSYDWGGSYNEQFF. CDR3 sequence (DNA): TGTGCCAGCAGTTACGATTGGGGGGGTTCCTACAATGAGCAGTTCTTC.

The chain uses TRBV6-2 or TRBV6-3 and TRBJ1-1; the D is unclear. The CDR3 is made up of 13 amino acids. Germline lookup yields CDR1 MNHEY and CDR2 SVGEGT. Trimming left V 4 bases short and J 1 base short, with 7 bases between. Written as DNA, the CDR3 is TGTGCCAGCAGTTTTACGGGGAACACTGAAGCTTTCTTT. This encodes CASSFTGNTEAFF.

This chain connects TRBV11-2 to TRBJ2-2, with 9 bases matching TRBD1. Germline CDR1 reads SGHAT; CDR2 reads FQNNGV. CDR3 length: 13 amino acids. Trimming took 5 bases from V and 9 from J; bases not matched to a gene: 4. CDR3 amino acids: CASSEDRGWELFF. The CDR3 DNA follows: TGTGCCAGCAGCGAGGACAGGGGCTGGGAGCTGTTTTTT.

In the case of this clone: The sample carries other DNA sequences with the same CDR3. The V and J genes are TRBV5-1 and TRBJ2-7; 9 positions match TRBD1. CDR1 is SGHRS and CDR2 is YFSETQ in the germline V gene. The CDR3 length is 14 residues. The junction had 3 bases not matched to a gene; V was cut back by 4 bases and J by 1 base. The CDR3 is CASSLGQGSYEQYF. Here the CDR3 DNA reads TGCGCCAGCAGCCTCGGACAGGGGTCCTACGAGCAGTACTTC.

This clone was observed a single time. The rearrangement links TRBV19 to TRBJ2-2; unclear D gene. V lost 2 bases, J lost 0 bases, and 4 bases lay in between. CDR1 and CDR2 from the germline V gene are LNHDA and SQIVND (reference sequence). The CDR3 loop spans 14 amino acids. CDR3 nucleotides: TGTGCCAGTAGTATACAGTCGAACACCGGGGAGCTGTTTTTT. Translated, it gives CASSIQSNTGELFF. Variable domain in full (rest from reference TRBV19 and TRBJ2-2): DGGITQSPKYLFRKEGQNVTLSCEQNLNHDAMYWYRQDPGQGLRLIYYSQIVNDFQKGDIAEGYSVSREKKESFPLTVTSAQKNPTAFYLCASSIQSNTGELFFGEGSRLTVL.

This chain connects TRBV5-4 to TRBJ1-2, with TRBD1 matching 7 bases. Losses at the gene ends were 4 bases for V and 4 bases for J; bases not matched to a gene: 16. CDR1 is SGHNT, CDR2 YYREEE, per germline (reference sequence). CDR3 size: 17 residues. CDR3 sequence (DNA): TGTGCCAGCAGCCTGGGGGTTGGACAGGAGGCCCTCTATGGCTACACCTTC. Its translation is CASSLGVGQEALYGYTF.

The chain links TRBV6-5 to TRBJ1-2, with D possibly matching TRBD1 (6 bases). There are 14 residues in the CDR3. V lost 9 bases to trimming and J lost 1 base, with 15 bases between them. Germline V gene data show CDR1 as MNHEY and CDR2 as SVGAGI. CDR3 sequence reads: CASSPGDNNYGYTF. The CDR3 DNA reads as TGTGCCAGTTCCCCGGGGGACAATAACTATGGCTACACCTTC.

Notes on this clone: At the DNA level, this CDR3 is encoded by other sequences in the same sample as well. The chain joins TRBV29-1 to TRBJ2-2; D not certain. Per the germline V gene, CDR1 is SQVTM and CDR2 is ANQGSEA. Deletions cut 4 bases from V and 2 bases from J, with 2 bases between. The CDR3 contains 11 residues. CDR3 sequence reads: CSVANTGELFF. The CDR3 nucleotides read TGCAGCGTTGCCAACACCGGGGAGCTGTTTTTT.

The chain uses TRBV5-1 and TRBJ2-3; 7 nucleotides match TRBD2. CDR3 size: 14 residues. Germline V gene lookup returns CDR1 SGHRS and CDR2 YFSETQ. Losses at the gene ends were 4 bases for V and 2 bases for J; bases not matched to a gene: 4. The chain's CDR3 is CASSIGGITDTQYF. CDR3 sequence (DNA): TGCGCCAGCAGCATCGGGGGGATCACAGATACGCAGTATTTT.

The chain employs TRBV5-8 and TRBJ1-5; D ambiguous. The CDR3 runs to 15 residues. Germline CDR1 is SGHTS and CDR2 is YDEGEE. The germline V and J ends were trimmed by 0 bases and 3 bases, with 10 bases remaining between them. CDR3 sequence: CASSLGGDVNQPQHF. Written as DNA, the CDR3 is TGTGCCAGCAGCTTGGGGGGAGACGTCAATCAGCCCCAGCATTTT.

The chain links TRBV6-5 to TRBJ2-3; D call uncertain. Germline V gives CDR1 MNHEY, CDR2 SVGAGI. V lost 6 bases, J lost 2 bases, and 15 bases lay in between. The CDR3 has 15 amino acids. This CDR3 reads CASSQHQAFTDTQYF. CDR3 coding DNA: TGTGCCAGCAGCCAACATCAGGCCTTCACAGATACGCAGTATTTT.